The source of this TCR beta chain is a study of blood T cell repertoires in COVID-19. As for the study in general: COVID-19 samples collected from the United States, Italy and Spain covered acute and convalescent phases.

Using immunoSEQ multiplex PCR, the repertoire was profiled, and TCRdb retains in-frame clones only, with some absent. The table records approximately 290,000 clones, more than 85% of them present only once. Input material: peripheral blood. This sequence originates from a man aged 30 to 45 with acute or convalescent COVID-19.

The CDR3 loop reads CASSLGGAQYF. CDR3 nucleotides: TGTGCCAGCAGCTTAGGAGGCGCGCAGTATTTT. This rearrangement joins TRBV7-9 to TRBJ2-3; no definite D call. V was clipped by 1 base and J by 10 bases, with 6 bases between them. Germline V gene data show CDR1 as SEHNR and CDR2 as FQNEAQ (reference sequence). The CDR3 loop spans 11 amino acids.